The 26 T cell receptor beta chains below come from one sample, sequenced in a study of control samples from healthy donors and cancer patients. Sequenced by immunoSEQ multiplex PCR; TCRdb stores in-frame clones only, minus some. The sample yields about 130,000 clones, more than 90% seen once. Sequencing input: blood. These receptors all come from a man between 18 and 29 years old in good health.

The rearrangement uses TRBV29-1 and TRBJ1-1; a possible D gene is TRBD1 (5 bases). This CDR3 contains 13 residues. Trimming removed 7 bases at V and 1 base at J, with 13 bases between. Germline V lookup: CDR1 SQVTM, CDR2 ANQGSEA. Here the CDR3 reads CSASRVQNTEAFF. The CDR3 region has the DNA TGCAGCGCCTCCAGGGTCCAGAACACTGAAGCTTTCTTT. Full variable domain (rest looked up from reference TRBV29-1 and TRBJ1-1): SAVISQKPSRDICQRGTSLTIQCQVDSQVTMMFWYRQQPGQSLTLIATANQGSEATYESGFVIDKFPISRPNLTFSTLTVSNMSPEDSSIYLCSASRVQNTEAFFGQGTRLTVV.

The chain uses TRBV7-2 and TRBJ2-7; D perhaps matches TRBD1 (6 bases). The CDR3 totals 14 residues. Per germline, CDR1 SGHTA and CDR2 FQGNSA. V was clipped by 0 bases and J by 7 bases, with 13 bases between them. The CDR3 nucleotides are TGTGCCAGCAGCTTAGCGCCGGGGCAGGGGGAGCAGTACTTC. It translates to CASSLAPGQGEQYF.

The J gene is TRBJ2-7, the V gene TRBV18, with D uncertain. With 2 bases removed from V and 0 bases from J, the gap between germline ends came to 14 bases. The germline CDR1 and CDR2 sequences are KGHSH and LQKENI. The CDR3 is 16 residues long. This CDR3 is CASSPSVGRTSYEQYF. In DNA, the CDR3 is TGTGCCAGCTCACCAAGTGTAGGCCGGACCTCCTACGAGCAGTACTTC.

V is TRBV30 and J is TRBJ2-2; 8 bases line up with TRBD1. CDR1 and CDR2 from the germline V gene are GTSNPN and SVGIG (reference sequence). The CDR3 is made up of 14 amino acids. V lost 1 base to trimming and J lost 5 bases; unmatched junction nucleotides: 3. CDR3 loop: CAWSEDRVTGELFF. The CDR3 region has the DNA TGTGCCTGGAGTGAGGACAGGGTAACCGGGGAGCTGTTTTTT.

The gene calls are TRBV19 and TRBJ2-5; TRBD2 matches at 10 bases. This CDR3 is built from 14 residues. V lost 3 bases and J lost 3; bases outside the gene matches: 1. Germline V gene sequence: CDR1 LNHDA, CDR2 SQIVND (reference sequence). In DNA form, the CDR3 reads TGTGCCAGTAGTATCCTAGCGGGGGAAGAGACCCAGTACTTC. Protein: CASSILAGEETQYF.

As DNA, the CDR3 is TGTGCCAGCAGCCCCGGGACAGGGAACCCCTACGAGCAGTACTTC. Amino acid sequence: CASSPGTGNPYEQYF. The genes are TRBV7-9 and TRBJ2-7; 9 nucleotides align to TRBD1. Losses at the gene ends were 5 bases for V and 2 bases for J; bases not matched to a gene: 7. This CDR3 is 15 amino acids long. Germline V gives CDR1 SEHNR, CDR2 FQNEAQ (reference sequence).

The sample holds one count of this clone. This chain joins TRBV7-9 and TRBJ1-2, with a weak D call TRBD1 (6 bases). V shed 7 bases and J shed 0 bases, with 21 bases lying between them. The germline V gene encodes CDR1 SEHNR and CDR2 FQNEAQ (reference sequence). The CDR3 length is 17 residues. CDR3 nucleotide sequence: TGTGCCAGCACCACCAGCCCAGGGGCGAGGACTAACTATGGCTACACCTTC. Translation gives CASTTSPGARTNYGYTF.

The V and J genes are TRBV14 and TRBJ1-6; D is ambiguous. Trimming removed 1 base at V and 3 bases at J, with 19 bases between. The CDR3 spans 19 residues. In germline, CDR1 is SGHDN, CDR2 FVKESK. CDR3 amino acids: CASSQVGSGPIDYNSPLHF. The CDR3 region has the DNA TGTGCCAGCAGCCAAGTCGGTTCGGGCCCAATAGACTATAATTCACCCCTCCACTTT. Full variable domain (remainder filled in from reference TRBV14 and TRBJ1-6): EAGVTQFPSHSVIEKGQTVTLRCDPISGHDNLYWYRRVMGKEIKFLLHFVKESKQDESGMPNNRFLAERTGGTYSTLKVQPAELEDSGVYFCASSQVGSGPIDYNSPLHFGNGTRLTVT.

The CDR3 sequence: CASSLGSGGNTEAFF. The DNA for the CDR3 is TGTGCCAGCAGCTTAGGGTCCGGGGGGAACACTGAAGCTTTCTTT. The chain combines TRBV7-9 with TRBJ1-1, with a tentative D call TRBD1 (5 bases). V dropped 1 base and J dropped 1 base, with 10 bases sitting between them. The CDR3 loop spans 15 amino acids. Germline V gives CDR1 SEHNR, CDR2 FQNEAQ (reference sequence).

The CDR3 DNA reads TGTGCCAGCAGCTCTATAGGGACCAGCAATGAGCAGTTCTTC. Residues: CASSSIGTSNEQFF. The rearrangement joins TRBV7-9 to TRBJ2-1; either TRBD1 or TRBD2 may supply D (5 bases each). Trimming cost V 4 bases and J 6 bases, with 13 bases left between them. The CDR3 extends over 14 amino acids. CDR1 is SEHNR, CDR2 FQNEAQ, per germline (reference sequence).

The chain combines TRBV2 with TRBJ1-6, with no clear D. The CDR3 sequence is 13 residues long. CDR1 is SNHLY, CDR2 FYNNEI, per germline. V was cut by 7 bases and J by 7 bases, with 11 bases left in between. The DNA of the CDR3 is TGTGCCAGCAAGATAACGGGCAATTCACCCCTCCACTTT. Translated, it gives CASKITGNSPLHF.

The chain couples TRBV7-3 to TRBJ2-3; TRBD2 agrees at 8 bases. Germline CDR1 reads SGHTA; CDR2 reads FQGTGA. This CDR3 comprises 15 residues. The junction had 7 bases not matched to a gene; V was cut back by 6 bases and J by 2 bases. CDR3 nucleotides: TGTGCCAGCAGTTCCGGGGGGGCCATCACAGATACGCAGTATTTT. Translated: CASSSGGAITDTQYF.

The V and J genes are TRBV4-1 and TRBJ2-1; D not resolved. The germline V gene encodes CDR1 MGHRA and CDR2 YSYEKL. The CDR3 covers 15 residues. V lost 4 bases, J lost 7 bases, and 17 bases lay in between. CDR3 sequence reads: CASSPTVSSKNEQFF. The CDR3 nucleotides are TGCGCCAGCAGCCCAACAGTTTCCTCTAAAAATGAGCAGTTCTTC.

This clone was seen a few times. The CDR3 loop is CASSPTKWYEKLFF. DNA for the CDR3: TGTGCCAGCAGTCCGACGAAGTGGTATGAAAAACTGTTTTTT. This chain connects TRBV27 to TRBJ1-4, with D unresolved. The germline V gene has CDR1 MNHEY and CDR2 SMNVEV (reference sequence). There are 14 residues in the CDR3. V was shortened by 5 bases and J by 6 bases, with 13 bases between the two germline ends. The whole variable domain, remainder taken from reference TRBV27 and TRBJ1-4, is EAQVTQNPRYLITVTGKKLTVTCSQNMNHEYMSWYRQDPGLGLRQIYYSMNVEVTDKGDVPEGYKVSRKEKRNFPLILESPSPNQTSLYFCASSPTKWYEKLFFGSGTQLSVL.

The rearrangement uses TRBV14 and TRBJ1-2; D is perhaps TRBD1 (6 bases). Trimming took off 4 bases at V and 2 bases at J, with 14 bases between the two ends. This CDR3 spans 15 amino acids. Germline V gives CDR1 SGHDN, CDR2 FVKESK. The CDR3 DNA reads as TGTGCCAGCAGCCTGAGACAGGATTGGAACTATGGCTACACCTTC. This sequence encodes CASSLRQDWNYGYTF.

The chain recombines TRBV28 with TRBJ1-1; possibly TRBD1 for D (5 bases). V dropped 5 bases and J dropped 0 bases, with 13 bases sitting between them. The CDR3 sequence is 15 residues long. Germline V gene lookup returns CDR1 MDHEN and CDR2 SYDVKM. The CDR3 region has the DNA TGTGCCAGCAGTCAGCCTACAGGCCTGAACACTGAAGCTTTCTTT. It encodes CASSQPTGLNTEAFF. The full variable domain, rest sourced from reference TRBV28 and TRBJ1-1, is DVKVTQSSRYLVKRTGEKVFLECVQDMDHENMFWYRQDPGLGLRLIYFSYDVKMKEKGDIPEGYSVSREKKERFSLILESASTNQTSMYLCASSQPTGLNTEAFFGQGTRLTVV.

This chain uses TRBV30 with TRBJ1-6, with no clear D. With 2 bases removed from V and 10 bases from J, the gap between germline ends came to 12 bases. Germline CDR1 is GTSNPN and CDR2 is SVGIG (reference sequence). The CDR3 totals 13 residues. This chain's CDR3 is CAWSPRGRSPLHF. CDR3 bases: TGTGCCTGGAGTCCTCGAGGTCGATCACCCCTCCACTTT.

J is TRBJ1-1 and V is TRBV4-1; D gene unclear. CDR3 size: 14 residues. Per the germline V gene, CDR1 is MGHRA and CDR2 is YSYEKL. The V end lost 1 base, the J end lost 0 bases, and 6 bases lay between the germline ends. The CDR3 nucleotides read TGCGCCAGCAGCCAAGCACTTTTGAACACTGAAGCTTTCTTT. Its translation is CASSQALLNTEAFF.

The chain couples TRBV6-5 to TRBJ1-4, with D unclear. The CDR3 consists of 15 residues. Germline CDR1 and CDR2: MNHEY and SVGAGI. V was cut by 8 bases and J by 8 bases, with 21 bases left in between. The CDR3 loop is CASSSAGLGGEKLFF. The CDR3 DNA sequence: TGTGCCAGCTCAAGCGCCGGATTGGGCGGGGAAAAACTGTTTTTT.

The genes are TRBV28 and TRBJ1-1, with unresolved D. The CDR3 is 17 residues long. CDR1 MDHEN and CDR2 SYDVKM come from the germline V gene. The V end lost 7 bases, the J end lost 0 bases, and 21 bases lay between the germline ends. For the CDR3, the DNA is TGTGCCAGCACCCTACAGTCCGTTATTCGTATGAACACTGAAGCTTTCTTT. Residues: CASTLQSVIRMNTEAFF.

The chain uses TRBV6-1 and TRBJ2-3; TRBD2 agrees at 9 bases. The V and J ends lost 1 base and 1 base, in that order; junction bases with no gene match: 0. Germline V gene lookup returns CDR1 MNHNS and CDR2 SASEGT. CDR3 size: 15 residues. This CDR3 reads CASSEERGGTDTQYF. The DNA of the CDR3 is TGTGCCAGCAGTGAAGAGCGGGGGGGCACAGATACGCAGTATTTT.

V and J are TRBV6-2 or TRBV6-3 and TRBJ2-5, with a tentative D call TRBD1 (6 bases). This CDR3 comprises 15 residues. V shed 6 bases and J shed 5 bases, with 19 bases lying between them. Germline CDR1 and CDR2: MNHEY and SVGEGT. CDR3 nucleotide sequence: TGTGCCAGCAGCCCTCCGGGACACCGCCGGGAGACCCAGTACTTC. This gives the protein CASSPPGHRRETQYF.

V gene TRBV18 combines with J gene TRBJ2-1, with D possibly matching TRBD2 (6 bases). Per the germline V gene, CDR1 is KGHSH and CDR2 is LQKENI. This CDR3 spans 16 amino acids. The V end was cut by 2 bases, the J end by 7 bases, with 18 bases between. Written as DNA, the CDR3 is TGTGCCAGCTCACCAGCGACGTGGCTAGCGCAAAATGAGCAGTTCTTC. It translates to CASSPATWLAQNEQFF.

In regard to this clone: Germline is not matched at one junction end, which may reflect a read error. The J gene is TRBJ1-2, the V gene TRBV12-5; TRBD1 agrees at 10 bases. The germline V gene encodes CDR1 LGHNT and CDR2 FRNRAP. The CDR3 loop spans 15 amino acids. CDR3 DNA: TGTGCTAGTGGTCCGCTGACCGGGACAGGGGTTCCTGTATCTTTC. Translation gives CASGPLTGTGVPVSF.

The V and J genes are TRBV11-2 and TRBJ1-4; D gene uncertain. Trimming left V 2 bases short and J 7 bases short, with 11 bases between. Germline V gives CDR1 SGHAT, CDR2 FQNNGV. The CDR3 totals 14 residues. The DNA for the CDR3 is TGTGCCAGCAGCTTACTCAGGTTGGGTGAAAAACTGTTTTTT. Its protein product is CASSLLRLGEKLFF.

The chain carries TRBV7-2 and TRBJ2-1; no reliable D call. Germline CDR1 is SGHTA and CDR2 is FQGNSA. This CDR3 comprises 12 residues. With 1 base removed from V and 5 bases from J, the gap between germline ends came to 3 bases. CDR3 coding DNA: TGTGCCAGCAGCTTAGTTCACAATGAGCAGTTCTTC. It specifies CASSLVHNEQFF.